This is a list of T cell receptor beta chains from one sample in a study of long-term antiretroviral therapy in people with HIV. The table came from immunoSEQ multiplex PCR; TCRdb's copy has only in-frame clones and leaves some out. In the table there are tens of thousands of clones, under 90% of which are singletons. The material sequenced was unsorted PBMCs, taken 0.5 years before starting antiretroviral therapy. These receptors came from a man in his forties with HIV. CDR3s include the opening cysteine and the closing phenylalanine or tryptophan. D genes are given only for firm matches. Where a row states a size, it is once, few, many or the class of an expanded clone; other rows omit it.

J	V	D	size	DNA	CDR3
TRBJ1-1	TRBV18	.	.	TGTGCCAGCTCACCCGGGGGGGCATTGGCTTTCTTT	CASSPGGALAFF
TRBJ1-6	TRBV2	TRBD1	few	TGTGCCAGCAGCGTAACAGGGGCGCAAACGGGTTCACCCCTCCACTTT	CASSVTGAQTGSPLHF
TRBJ2-4	TRBV7-9	TRBD1	.	TGTGCCAGCAGCTTAGGAGACAGGGCCATGAGAAACATTCAGTACTTC	CASSLGDRAMRNIQYF
TRBJ2-5	TRBV6-6	TRBD1	once	TGTGCCAGCAGTTACTCCCGGACAGGGGCAGAGACCCAGTACTTC	CASSYSRTGAETQYF
TRBJ1-2	TRBV27	.	.	TGTGCCAGCAGGAAAGGAGGTAACTATGGCTACACCTTC	CASRKGGNYGYTF
TRBJ1-4	TRBV7-6	TRBD1	.	TGTGCCAGCAGCTTAGCGGACAGGCGTATAAATGAAAAACTGTTTTTT	CASSLADRRINEKLFF
TRBJ1-5	TRBV28	.	once	TGTGCCAGCAGGCCCAACGTAGCCCTCAATCAGCCCCAGCATTTT	CASRPNVALNQPQHF
TRBJ1-1	TRBV27	.	.	TGTGCCAGCAGATGGGCGGGGGGAACTGAAGCTTTCTTT	CASRWAGGTEAFF
TRBJ1-3	TRBV6-1	.	.	TGTGCCAGCAGTGAATCGGTAGTAAGGGGAAACACCATATATTTT	CASSESVVRGNTIYF
TRBJ2-5	TRBV6-5	.	.	TGTGCCAGCAGCAGGACTGTTGAAGAGACCCAGTACTTC	CASSRTVEETQYF
TRBJ2-7	TRBV7-6	TRBD2	.	TGTGCCAGCAGCTTAGCTACTAGCGGAACCTACGAGCAGTACTTC	CASSLATSGTYEQYF
TRBJ2-7	TRBV28	.	.	TGTGCCAGTGGGGACTACGAGCAGTACTTC	CASGDYEQYF
TRBJ2-2	TRBV25-1	TRBD2	.	TGTGCCAGCAGTGAAACTAGCGCCAGATCCGGGGAGCTGTTTTTT	CASSETSARSGELFF
TRBJ1-2	TRBV5-4	TRBD1	few	TGTGCCAGCAGCGCCGACAGGGGTAACTATGGCTACACCTTC	CASSADRGNYGYTF
TRBJ2-2	TRBV10-3	.	once	TGTGCCATCAGTGACCCGGACAAGCGCGACACCGGGGAGCTGTTTTTT	CAISDPDKRDTGELFF
TRBJ1-1	TRBV5-1	.	once	TGCGCCAGCAGCTTGTTAGTACAGGCCGGGGGGACTGAAGCTTTCTTT	CASSLLVQAGGTEAFF
TRBJ2-5	TRBV10-2	.	.	TGCGCCAGCAGTGAAGTAAGGGGGGAGACCCAGTACTTC	CASSEVRGETQYF
TRBJ1-5	TRBV5-6	.	.	TGTGCCAGCAGCCTTGGCGGTACGAATCAGCCCCAGCATTTT	CASSLGGTNQPQHF
TRBJ2-7	TRBV7-9	.	.	TGTGCCAGCAGCTTAATGGGGACCCCCACCTACGAGCAGTACTTC	CASSLMGTPTYEQYF